This TCR beta chain came from a study of shared clonotypes between healthy human individuals. Germline V gene sequence: CDR1 SNHLY, CDR2 FYNNEI. This CDR3 comprises 16 residues. The V gene end was trimmed by 5 bases and the J gene end by 5 bases; junction bases not matched to a gene: 9. Sequencing used immunoSEQ multiplex PCR; TCRdb keeps in-frame clones, though not all of them. Altogether roughly 2 million clones are present, 90% to 96% being singletons, with the ten largest covering 0.1% to 0.15%. This clone was recorded once. Sequences were obtained from naive CD4+ T cells sorted from blood. The subset was: CD45RA+ positively selected. The rearrangement joins TRBV2 to TRBJ2-1; 10 positions match TRBD1. The clonotype was recovered from a man younger than 30 in good health. CDR3 residues: CASSSWTGGLNNEQFF. The DNA for the CDR3 is TGTGCCAGCAGTTCATGGACAGGGGGTTTGAACAATGAGCAGTTCTTC.